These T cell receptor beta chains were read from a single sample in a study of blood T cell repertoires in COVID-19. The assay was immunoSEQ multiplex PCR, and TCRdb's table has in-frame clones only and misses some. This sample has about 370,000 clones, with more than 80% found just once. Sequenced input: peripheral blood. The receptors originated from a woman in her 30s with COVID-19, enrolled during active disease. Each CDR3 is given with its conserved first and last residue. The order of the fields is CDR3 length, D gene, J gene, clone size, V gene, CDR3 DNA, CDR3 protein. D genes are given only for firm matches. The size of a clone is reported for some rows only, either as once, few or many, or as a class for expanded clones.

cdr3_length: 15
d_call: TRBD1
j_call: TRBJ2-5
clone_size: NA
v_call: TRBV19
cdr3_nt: TGTGCCAGTAGTCCGACGGACAGGGGAGGAGAGACCCAGTACTTC
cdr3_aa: CASSPTDRGGETQYF

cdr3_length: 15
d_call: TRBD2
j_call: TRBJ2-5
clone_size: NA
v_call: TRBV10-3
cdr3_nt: TGTGCCATCAGTGAGTCCGGGGGGGTAGAAGAGACCCAGTACTTC
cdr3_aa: CAISESGGVEETQYF

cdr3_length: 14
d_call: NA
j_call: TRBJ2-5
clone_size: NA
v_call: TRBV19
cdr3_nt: TGTGCCAGTAGTATTAACAGGATGGGGGAGACCCAGTACTTC
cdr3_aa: CASSINRMGETQYF

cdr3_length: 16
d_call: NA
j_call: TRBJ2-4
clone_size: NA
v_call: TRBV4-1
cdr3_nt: TGCGCCAGCAGCCAAGGGGTTAATGGAGGTGGAAACATTCAGTACTTC
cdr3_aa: CASSQGVNGGGNIQYF

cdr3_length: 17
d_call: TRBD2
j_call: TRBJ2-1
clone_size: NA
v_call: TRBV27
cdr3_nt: TGTGCCAGCAGTTTCGGAAGCGGGGGGGAGTCCTACAATGAGCAGTTCTTC
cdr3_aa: CASSFGSGGESYNEQFF

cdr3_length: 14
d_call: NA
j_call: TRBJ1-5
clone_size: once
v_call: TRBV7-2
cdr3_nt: TGTGCCAGCAGCTTGGGCAGGGCTTATCAGCCCCAGCATTTT
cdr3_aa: CASSLGRAYQPQHF

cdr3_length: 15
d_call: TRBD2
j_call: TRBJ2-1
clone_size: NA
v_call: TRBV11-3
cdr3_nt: TGTGCCAGCAGCTTTAGCGGGGGCCCCTACAATGAGCAGTTCTTC
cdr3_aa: CASSFSGGPYNEQFF

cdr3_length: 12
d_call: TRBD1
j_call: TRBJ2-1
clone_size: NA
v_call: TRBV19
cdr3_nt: TGTGCCAGTAGTACCTCAGGGGGTGAGCAGTTCTTC
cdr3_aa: CASSTSGGEQFF

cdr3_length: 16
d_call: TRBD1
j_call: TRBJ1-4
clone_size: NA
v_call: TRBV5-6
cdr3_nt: TGTGCCAGCAGCTCCATGCTGGGACAGGGGAATGAAAAACTGTTTTTT
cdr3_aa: CASSSMLGQGNEKLFF

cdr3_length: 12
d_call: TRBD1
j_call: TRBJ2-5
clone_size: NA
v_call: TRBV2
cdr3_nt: TGTGCCAGCAGCAGGGGGCAAGAGACCCAGTACTTC
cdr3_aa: CASSRGQETQYF

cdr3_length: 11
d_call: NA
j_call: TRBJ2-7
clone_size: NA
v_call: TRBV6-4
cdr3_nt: TGTGCCAGCCCTTTACCAGGCGAGCAGTACTTC
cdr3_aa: CASPLPGEQYF

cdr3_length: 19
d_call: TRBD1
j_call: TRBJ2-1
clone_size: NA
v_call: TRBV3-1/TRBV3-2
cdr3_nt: TGTGCCAGCAGCCCCCCTTTGAGGACAGGGGGCTTCTCCTACAATGAGCAGTTCTTC
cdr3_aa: CASSPPLRTGGFSYNEQFF

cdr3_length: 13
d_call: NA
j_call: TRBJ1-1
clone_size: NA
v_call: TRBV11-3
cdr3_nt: TGTGCCAGCAGCTCAGACTCAGGGTCTGAAGCTTTCTTT
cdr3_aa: CASSSDSGSEAFF

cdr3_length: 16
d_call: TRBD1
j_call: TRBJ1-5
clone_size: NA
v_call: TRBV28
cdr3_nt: TGTGCCAGCAGTTTACCCCGACAGGGCTTCAATCAGCCCCAGCATTTT
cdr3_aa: CASSLPRQGFNQPQHF

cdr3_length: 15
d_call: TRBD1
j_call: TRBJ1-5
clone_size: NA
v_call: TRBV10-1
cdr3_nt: TGCGCCAGCAGTGATACAGGGGGCTCTGGACAGCCCCAGCATTTT
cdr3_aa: CASSDTGGSGQPQHF

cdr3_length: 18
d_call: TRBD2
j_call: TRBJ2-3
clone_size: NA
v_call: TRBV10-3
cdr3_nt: TGTGCCATCAGTGAGTCGGGAGCCCTAGCGGGCCAGTGGGGTACGCAGTATTTT
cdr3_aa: CAISESGALAGQWGTQYF

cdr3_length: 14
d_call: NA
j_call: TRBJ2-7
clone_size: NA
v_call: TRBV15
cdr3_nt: TGTGCCACCAGTAGGATCAGAGGTTCCTACGAGCAGTACTTC
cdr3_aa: CATSRIRGSYEQYF

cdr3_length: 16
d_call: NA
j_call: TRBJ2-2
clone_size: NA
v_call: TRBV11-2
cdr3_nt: TGTGCCAGCAGTCCTGTTGGGGGCGTTCGCACCGGGGAGCTGTTTTTT
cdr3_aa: CASSPVGGVRTGELFF

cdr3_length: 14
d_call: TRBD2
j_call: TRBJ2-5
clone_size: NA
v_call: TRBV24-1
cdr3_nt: TGTGCCACTTCCCTGGGACTAAACCAAGAGACCCAGTACTTC
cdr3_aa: CATSLGLNQETQYF

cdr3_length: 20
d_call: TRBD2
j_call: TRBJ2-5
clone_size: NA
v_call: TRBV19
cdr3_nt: TGTGCCAGTAGTAGAGTGGAGGGGCTAGCGGGTTCGGTGGGGGAAGAGACCCAGTACTTC
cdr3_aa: CASSRVEGLAGSVGEETQYF

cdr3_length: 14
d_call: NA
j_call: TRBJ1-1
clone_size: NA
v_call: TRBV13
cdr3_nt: TGTGCCAGCAGTACCGAAGCGGGGGACCCTGAAGCTTTCTTT
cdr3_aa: CASSTEAGDPEAFF

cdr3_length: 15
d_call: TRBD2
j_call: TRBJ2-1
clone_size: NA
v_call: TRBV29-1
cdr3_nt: TGCAGCGTTGAAGGTCTAGCGGGAGACCCCAATGAGCAGTTCTTC
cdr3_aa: CSVEGLAGDPNEQFF

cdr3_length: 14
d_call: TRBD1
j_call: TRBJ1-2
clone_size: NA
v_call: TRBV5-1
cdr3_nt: TGCGCCAGCAGGTGGGGACAGAGTAACTATGGCTACACCTTC
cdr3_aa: CASRWGQSNYGYTF

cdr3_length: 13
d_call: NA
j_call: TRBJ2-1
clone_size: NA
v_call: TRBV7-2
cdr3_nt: TGTGCCAGCAGCTTCGAACTCCGAGATGAGCAGTTCTTC
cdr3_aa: CASSFELRDEQFF

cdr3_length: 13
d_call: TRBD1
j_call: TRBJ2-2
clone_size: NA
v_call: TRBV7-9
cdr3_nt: TGTGCCCCGACAGGGGAGAACACCGGGGAGCTGTTTTTT
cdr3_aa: CAPTGENTGELFF

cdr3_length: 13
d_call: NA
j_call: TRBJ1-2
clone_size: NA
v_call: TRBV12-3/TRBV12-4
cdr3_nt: TGTGCCAGCAGTTTCGGGGCAGGGGAGGGCTACACCTTC
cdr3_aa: CASSFGAGEGYTF

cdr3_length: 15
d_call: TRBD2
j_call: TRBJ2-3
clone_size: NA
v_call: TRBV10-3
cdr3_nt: TGTGCCATCAGTGAGACGGCGGGGGAGGTAGATACGCAGTATTTT
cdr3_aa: CAISETAGEVDTQYF

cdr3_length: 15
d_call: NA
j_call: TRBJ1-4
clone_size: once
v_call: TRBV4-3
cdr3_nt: TGCGCCAGCAGCCAAGACCCAAGGGCGGGGGAAAAACTGTTTTTT
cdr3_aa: CASSQDPRAGEKLFF

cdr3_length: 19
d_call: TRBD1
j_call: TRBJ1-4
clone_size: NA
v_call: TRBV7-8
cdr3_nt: TGTGCCAGCAGCTCGTTAGCCCAGGGACAGCTTCCTCTTAATGAAAAACTGTTTTTT
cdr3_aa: CASSSLAQGQLPLNEKLFF

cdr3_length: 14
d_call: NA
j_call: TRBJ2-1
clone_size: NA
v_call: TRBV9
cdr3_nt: TGTGCCAGCAGCTCGCAATCGGGGGTTCAGGAGCAGTTCTTC
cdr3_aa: CASSSQSGVQEQFF

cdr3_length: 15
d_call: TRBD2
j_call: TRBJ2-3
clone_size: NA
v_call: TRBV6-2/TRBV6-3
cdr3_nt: TGTGCCAGCAGTCCGCGGGGGGGGAGCACAGATACGCAGTATTTT
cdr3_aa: CASSPRGGSTDTQYF

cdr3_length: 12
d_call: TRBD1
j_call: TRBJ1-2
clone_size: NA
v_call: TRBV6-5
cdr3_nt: TGTGCCAGTAGGGACAGGGGTTATGGCTACACCTTC
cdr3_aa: CASRDRGYGYTF

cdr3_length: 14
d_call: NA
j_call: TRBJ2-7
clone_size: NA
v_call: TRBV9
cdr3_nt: TGTGCCAGCAGCGTGGGGGGGGACACCTACGAGCAGTACTTC
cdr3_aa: CASSVGGDTYEQYF

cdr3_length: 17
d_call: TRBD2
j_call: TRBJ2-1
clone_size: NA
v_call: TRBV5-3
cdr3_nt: TGTGCCAGAAGCTCGCCGGGACTAGCGAGATTTTACAATGAGCAGTTCTTC
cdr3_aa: CARSSPGLARFYNEQFF

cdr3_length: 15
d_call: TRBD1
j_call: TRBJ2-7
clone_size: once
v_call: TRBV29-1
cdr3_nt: TGCAGCGTAATTAAACCGGGACAGGATACCTACGAGCAGTACTTC
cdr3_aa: CSVIKPGQDTYEQYF

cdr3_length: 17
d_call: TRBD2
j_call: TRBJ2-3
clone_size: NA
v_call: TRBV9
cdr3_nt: TGTGCCAGCAGCGTAGGGACTAGCGGGGGGCCGGGGGATACGCAGTATTTT
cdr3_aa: CASSVGTSGGPGDTQYF

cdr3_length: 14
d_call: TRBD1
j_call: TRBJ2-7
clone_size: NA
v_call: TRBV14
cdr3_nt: TGTGCCAGCGCGGACAGGGGTCCTCCCTACGAGCAGTACTTC
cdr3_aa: CASADRGPPYEQYF

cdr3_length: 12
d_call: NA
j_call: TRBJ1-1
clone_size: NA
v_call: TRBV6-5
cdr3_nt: TGTGCCAGCAACTTGGGAGGGACTGAAGCTTTCTTT
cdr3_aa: CASNLGGTEAFF

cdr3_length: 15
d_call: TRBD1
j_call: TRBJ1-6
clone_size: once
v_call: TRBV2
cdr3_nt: TGTGCCAGCATCCGGGACAGTAACTATAATTCACCCCTCCACTTT
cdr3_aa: CASIRDSNYNSPLHF

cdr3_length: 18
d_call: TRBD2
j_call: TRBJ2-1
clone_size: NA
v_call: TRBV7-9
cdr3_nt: TGTGCCAGCAGCTTATGGGGACTAGCGGTTAGCTCCTACAATGAGCAGTTCTTC
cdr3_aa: CASSLWGLAVSSYNEQFF

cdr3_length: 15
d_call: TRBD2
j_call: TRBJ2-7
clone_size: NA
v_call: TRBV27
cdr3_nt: TGTGCCAGCAGTTACGCTAGCGGGGGGGATTACGAGCAGTACTTC
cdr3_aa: CASSYASGGDYEQYF

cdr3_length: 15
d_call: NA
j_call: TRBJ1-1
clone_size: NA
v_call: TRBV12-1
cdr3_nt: TGTGCCAGCAGCTGGCGACAGGGGGTGAACACTGAAGCTTTCTTT
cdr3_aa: CASSWRQGVNTEAFF